This T cell receptor beta chain was documented in a study of cytomegalovirus exposure and HLA in healthy donors. Researchers ran the PCR with 60 Vbeta and 13 Jbeta primers. Source study methods: Later reanalysis found about 78 million unique TCR beta chains, roughly 9.9 million of them shared. Libraries were prepared by immunoSEQ multiplex PCR; TCRdb keeps only in-frame clonotypes and omits some of them. Clone size and V and J calls were adopted from that table, with D and trimming inferred from the DNA. The sample consists of 150,000 or so clones, around 80% of them appearing once. Germline V gene lookup returns CDR1 SGHDN and CDR2 FVKESK. The CDR3 sequence is 10 residues long. Trimming cost V 6 bases and J 4 bases, with 4 bases left between them.

The TCR originated in a woman between 40 and 50 years old in good health and CMV-seronegative. The specimen was PBMCs. The chain links TRBV14 to TRBJ2-7; D is ambiguous. CDR3 residues: CASSLYEQYF. Here the CDR3 DNA reads TGTGCCAGCAGTCTTTACGAGCAGTACTTC.